This note documents a single T cell receptor (beta chain) sequence. Its antigen is not known. The data originate from a study of T cell responses to AZD1222 COVID-19 vaccine. Libraries were prepared by immunoSEQ multiplex PCR; TCRdb keeps only in-frame clonotypes and omits some of them. Here the sample spans some 74,000 clones, roughly 90% being singletons. General study results and limits: Vaccine-associated CD4 TCRs ranged over spike, dominating at 160-218 and 743-854.

The sequencing used peripheral blood, collected 28 days after the second AZD1222 dose. The clonotype comes from an adult who received the AZD1222 COVID-19 vaccine.

The CDR3 loop reads CASSTRGDTYEQYF. In DNA, the CDR3 is TGCGCCAGCAGCACCAGGGGGGATACCTACGAGCAGTACTTC. This rearrangement joins TRBV5-1 to TRBJ2-7; possible D gene TRBD1, 7 bases. CDR3 length equals 14 residues. Germline lookup yields CDR1 SGHRS and CDR2 YFSETQ. Deletions cut 4 bases from V and 2 bases from J, with 13 bases between.